The next 22 T cell receptor beta chains were all read from a single sample in a study of graft-versus-host responses after intestinal transplantation. Assay: immunoSEQ multiplex PCR; the TCRdb copy retains only in-frame clones and omits some. Among about 15,000 clones listed, more than 30% were seen once. Plating of approximately 200,000 CFSE-labeled responder cells was done together with approximately 200,000 irradiated, violet-dye-labeled stimulator cells. This material consisted of alloreactive CD8+ T cells from a mixed lymphocyte reaction culture, taken before intestinal transplant. The subset: CFSE-low proliferating T cells sorted from roughly six-day pre-transplant mixed lymphocyte reaction (GvH or HvG direction). The receptors originated from a human patient who received an intestinal transplant.

V usage is TRBV9 and J usage is TRBJ1-6, with D unclear. Trimming took off 7 bases at V and 1 base at J, with 15 bases between the two ends. The CDR3 covers 16 residues. Germline CDR1 reads SGDLS; CDR2 reads YYNGEE. The CDR3 region is CASVSKCRSYNSPLHF. CDR3 nucleotide sequence: TGTGCCAGCGTTTCCAAATGTCGGTCCTATAATTCACCCCTCCACTTT.

By frequency in the sample, this clone is medium-sized. This chain joins TRBV5-6 and TRBJ2-3; 11 bases are a match to TRBD2. This CDR3 contains 17 residues. Unmatched junction bases numbered 11, after V lost 4 bases and J lost 4 bases. CDR1 is SGHDT, CDR2 YYEEEE, per germline. Written as DNA, the CDR3 is TGTGCCAGCAGCATCCTGACTAGCGGGGTTCGCGCAGATACGCAGTATTTT. Encoded protein: CASSILTSGVRADTQYF.

The V call is TRBV29-1, the J call TRBJ2-2, with 8 bases lining up with TRBD1. The V and J ends lost 6 bases and 3 bases, in that order; junction bases with no gene match: 3. This CDR3 spans 13 amino acids. CDR1 and CDR2 (germline): SQVTM, ANQGSEA. CDR3 region: CSVAGGDTGELFF. The CDR3 DNA follows: TGCAGCGTAGCAGGGGGCGACACCGGGGAGCTGTTTTTT.

This clone occurred a few times. The V and J genes are TRBV27 and TRBJ2-2, with D uncertain. The V and J ends lost 10 bases and 4 bases respectively, with 10 bases between them. Looked up from germline, CDR1 is MNHEY and CDR2 is SMNVEV (reference sequence). This CDR3 is 12 amino acids long. The DNA for the CDR3 is TGTGCCAACCTAGACGCCACCGGGGAGCTGTTTTTT. This translates into CANLDATGELFF.

This sequence joins TRBV4-3 and TRBJ2-3, with D perhaps TRBD1 (6 bases). CDR1 and CDR2 from the germline V gene are LGHNA and YSLEER. The CDR3 sequence is 16 residues long. Between the trimmed V and J ends, which lost 4 bases and 3 bases, there was a span of 17 bases. CDR3 residues: CASSRSYRDVTDTQYF. The CDR3 coding sequence is TGCGCCAGCAGCCGATCATACAGGGATGTGACAGATACGCAGTATTTT.

This clone appeared once. The chain links TRBV19 to TRBJ2-3, with TRBD1 as a possible D gene (7 bases). CDR3 length: 14 residues. Per the germline V gene, CDR1 is LNHDA and CDR2 is SQIVND (reference sequence). V shed 6 bases and J shed 3 bases, with 13 bases lying between them. CDR3 DNA sequence: TGTGCCAGTAGCCGGGGGACAGTGACAGATACGCAGTATTTT. It yields the protein CASSRGTVTDTQYF.

The V call is TRBV27, the J call TRBJ1-1, with D tentatively TRBD1 (6 bases). Deletions cut 8 bases from V and 4 bases from J, with 14 bases between. The V gene's germline CDR1 is MNHEY and CDR2 SMNVEV (reference sequence). The CDR3 spans 13 residues. This chain's CDR3 is CASGQTGTTEAFF. As DNA, the CDR3 is TGTGCCAGCGGTCAAACAGGGACCACTGAAGCTTTCTTT.

There are a few counts of this clone. The chain uses TRBV4-1 and TRBJ2-2; D is possibly TRBD1 (6 bases). The germline V gene has CDR1 MGHRA and CDR2 YSYEKL. The CDR3 length is 16 residues. Trimming took 1 base from V and 1 from J, leaving 10 bases between them. The CDR3 protein is CASSQGPGQNTGELFF. CDR3 bases: TGCGCCAGCAGCCAAGGTCCGGGACAGAACACCGGGGAGCTGTTTTTT.

The rearrangement uses TRBV2 and TRBJ1-4, with 7 bases aligning to TRBD1. The CDR3 consists of 13 residues. CDR1 and CDR2 from the germline V gene are SNHLY and FYNNEI. V gave up 8 bases and J gave up 9 bases; unmatched junction bases: 9. The CDR3 DNA sequence: TGTGCCAGCGTGGTAAGGGACAGTCAAAAACTGTTTTTT. As protein: CASVVRDSQKLFF. Full variable domain (outside the CDR3, taken from reference TRBV2 and TRBJ1-4): EPEVTQTPSHQVTQMGQEVILRCVPISNHLYFYWYRQILGQKVEFLVSFYNNEISEKSEIFDDQFSVERPDGSNFTLKIRSTKLEDSAMYFCASVVRDSQKLFFGSGTQLSVL.

Written as DNA, the CDR3 is TGCGCCAGCAGCCAGGGACAGAGCTCCTACGAGCAGTACTTC. Translated, it gives CASSQGQSSYEQYF. The chain recombines TRBV4-1 with TRBJ2-7; 7 nucleotides line up with TRBD1. Germline V gene data show CDR1 as MGHRA and CDR2 as YSYEKL. The CDR3 has 14 residues. Trimming removed 3 bases from V and 0 bases from J; junction bases left unmatched: 2.

The chain recombines TRBV4-1 with TRBJ1-2; D remains unclear. The ends were cut back, 1 base at V and 4 bases at J, with 7 bases in the middle. CDR1 and CDR2 from the germline V gene are MGHRA and YSYEKL. The CDR3 loop spans 13 amino acids. CDR3 residues: CASSQARFYGYTF. In nucleotides, the CDR3 is TGCGCCAGCAGCCAAGCACGGTTCTATGGCTACACCTTC.

The CDR3 loop reads CAWSYGAGDGYTF. The CDR3, as DNA: TGTGCCTGGAGTTATGGAGCAGGGGATGGCTACACCTTC. The rearrangement joins TRBV30 to TRBJ1-2, with D maybe TRBD1 (6 bases). The CDR3 covers 13 residues. The germline V and J ends were trimmed by 2 bases and 6 bases, with 13 bases remaining between them. Germline assignment: CDR1 GTSNPN and CDR2 SVGIG (reference sequence).

This rearrangement joins TRBV27 to TRBJ1-5, with D uncertain. CDR1 MNHEY and CDR2 SMNVEV come from the germline V gene (reference sequence). Trimming shortened V by 2 bases and J by 6 bases, and 8 bases separated the two germline ends. The CDR3 runs to 13 residues. CDR3 region: CASSLGGSQPQHF. In nucleotides, the CDR3 is TGTGCCAGCAGTTTAGGAGGGAGTCAGCCCCAGCATTTT.

The chain links TRBV6-1 to TRBJ1-2, with a tentative D call TRBD1 (5 bases). This CDR3 has 15 amino acids. The V gene's germline CDR1 is MNHNS and CDR2 SASEGT. Between the trimmed V and J ends, which lost 10 bases and 1 base, there was a span of 19 bases. In nucleotides, the CDR3 is TGTGCCACCTTCCCGTCACCGGGGGATAACTATGGCTACACCTTC. This codes for CATFPSPGDNYGYTF.

The chain has TRBV7-3 and TRBJ2-1; TRBD2 matches at 10 bases. The V gene's germline CDR1 is SGHTA and CDR2 FQGTGA. V dropped 5 bases and J dropped 7; count of bases not matched to a gene: 11. This CDR3 contains 16 residues. This CDR3 is CASSLQLAGLRNEQFF. The CDR3 DNA reads TGTGCCAGCAGCCTGCAACTAGCGGGGTTAAGAAATGAGCAGTTCTTC.

The chain links TRBV19 to TRBJ2-7; TRBD1 agrees at 9 bases. V was pared by 4 bases and J by 4 bases, with 5 bases of the junction left unmatched. Germline lookup yields CDR1 LNHDA and CDR2 SQIVND (reference sequence). The CDR3 has 14 amino acids. In DNA form, the CDR3 reads TGTGCCAGTAGTACCGGGACAGGGATTTACGAGCAGTACTTC. This translates into CASSTGTGIYEQYF.

This clone was seen only a few times. V usage is TRBV5-4 and J usage is TRBJ1-1; perhaps TRBD1 as D (6 bases). The CDR3 spans 17 residues. The germline CDR1 and CDR2 sequences are SGHNT and YYREEE (reference sequence). Trimming removed 0 bases from V and 4 bases from J, with 19 bases in between. For the CDR3, the DNA is TGTGCCAGCAGCTTGGCAGCGTCAGGGGATGGAGGCACTGAAGCTTTCTTT. The encoded protein is CASSLAASGDGGTEAFF.

This clone was observed a handful of times. This chain connects TRBV6-5 to TRBJ2-7; D is uncertain. The CDR3 consists of 13 residues. V was trimmed by 0 bases and J by 4 bases, leaving 7 bases between them. Germline CDR1 MNHEY, CDR2 SVGAGI. CDR3 nucleotide sequence: TGTGCCAGCAGTTACTCTTCCTCTTACGAGCAGTACTTC. Its translation is CASSYSSSYEQYF.

In DNA, the CDR3 is TGTGCCAGCAGGAACCCGGACAGGGGGCCCACTGAAGCTTTCTTT. It encodes CASRNPDRGPTEAFF. This rearrangement joins TRBV2 to TRBJ1-1, with 11 positions matching TRBD1. Losses at the gene ends were 6 bases for V and 4 bases for J; bases not matched to a gene: 7. The CDR3 is 15 residues long. The germline V gene encodes CDR1 SNHLY and CDR2 FYNNEI.

This clone was observed a few times. The genes are TRBV4-2 and TRBJ2-1; D not certain. Trimming took 0 bases from V and 4 from J, leaving 4 bases between them. Per the germline V gene, CDR1 is LGHNA and CDR2 is YNFKEQ. The CDR3 has 13 residues. The CDR3 DNA sequence: TGTGCCAGCAGCCAAGACCCGTACAATGAGCAGTTCTTC. Residues: CASSQDPYNEQFF.

This clone was seen a few times. V and J are TRBV6-6 and TRBJ1-3; D is perhaps TRBD1 (5 bases). Trimming pared 6 bases from V and 0 bases from J, leaving 9 bases between. Germline V gene lookup returns CDR1 MNHNY and CDR2 SVGAGI (reference sequence). This CDR3 has 14 residues. In nucleotides, the CDR3 is TGTGCCAGCAGAGGGGCGACCTCTGGAAACACCATATATTTT. The encoded protein is CASRGATSGNTIYF.

This rearrangement joins TRBV7-9 to TRBJ2-1; D is uncertain. CDR3 length equals 15 residues. Germline lookup yields CDR1 SEHNR and CDR2 FQNEAQ (reference sequence). Deletions cut 5 bases from V and 8 bases from J, with 19 bases between. In nucleotides, the CDR3 is TGTGCCAGCAGCCGCCCCACCCTAGGAGTTGATGAGCAGTTCTTC. Protein product: CASSRPTLGVDEQFF.